Shown below are 6 T cell receptor beta chains from a single sample sequenced in a study of patients and donors after allogeneic stem cell transplantation (dated by TCRdb to 2018 to 2020). Library preparation used RT-PCR. The sample was run on a NextSeq 550. TCRdb redid the processing of the public reads, applying fastp at Q25 and MiXCR, and retained in-frame beta chains. Rows are unified per CDR3 protein, each entry keeping the most common DNA and genes. The sample table holds about a million distinct CDR3 sequences, of which approximately 19% were seen once. The ten largest clonotypes hold roughly 6.4% of the sample. Input material: blood, either unsorted or a sorted T cell fraction (not recorded which). These receptor sequences come from a human donor who was either an allogeneic HSCT recipient or a stem cell or donor lymphocyte infusion donor (not recorded which). It is not recorded whose cells these are; they may come from a transplant donor.

The sample holds a few counts of this clonotype. The rearrangement links TRBV29-1 to TRBJ2-2, with D hard to call. CDR1 is SQVTM and CDR2 is ANQGSEA in the germline V gene. There are 14 residues in the CDR3. V lost 5 bases and J lost 0, with 10 bases in between. CDR3 loop: CSVMKYSNTGELFF. The CDR3 DNA reads as TGCAGCGTTATGAAGTACTCGAACACCGGGGAGCTGTTTTTT.

This clonotype was detected only a few times. This rearrangement joins TRBV15 to TRBJ1-2; D is unclear. The germline gives CDR1 LNHNV, CDR2 YYDKDF (reference sequence). V was clipped by 1 base and J by 1 base, with 13 bases between them. This CDR3 has 16 residues. As DNA, the CDR3 is TGTGCCACCAGCAGAGTACATTCCCAGATTAACTATGGCTACACCTTC. Translation: CATSRVHSQINYGYTF.

This clonotype was observed many times. The genes are TRBV5-6 and TRBJ2-2; possibly TRBD1 or TRBD2 for D (5 bases each). Germline CDR1 is SGHDT and CDR2 is YYEEEE. CDR3 length: 16 residues. Trimming stripped 4 bases from V and 1 base from J, with 14 bases between. This chain's CDR3 is CASSPKGTGNTGELFF. The CDR3 nucleotides are TGTGCCAGCAGCCCTAAGGGGACGGGGAACACCGGGGAGCTGTTTTTT.

This clonotype was recorded a few times. The gene calls are TRBV12-3 or TRBV12-4 and TRBJ2-3; a weak D match, TRBD2 (6 bases). The CDR3 loop spans 14 amino acids. The ends were cut back, 1 base at V and 6 bases at J, with 11 bases in the middle. The CDR3 bases are TGTGCCAGCAGTTTAGGGGACTCTCAGGATACGCAGTATTTT. Its translation: CASSLGDSQDTQYF.

This clonotype has only a few counts. The chain has TRBV20-1 and TRBJ1-6, with D unclear. V was trimmed by 3 bases and J by 4 bases, leaving 10 bases between them. The germline V gene encodes CDR1 DFQATT and CDR2 SNEGSKA (reference sequence). The CDR3 spans 14 residues. The DNA of the CDR3 is TGCAGTGCTAGGGGCCAGAAATATAATTCACCCCTCCACTTT. Translated, it gives CSARGQKYNSPLHF.

This clonotype was detected only a few times. This chain connects TRBV11-2 to TRBJ2-7, with 10 bases fitting TRBD2. The CDR3 is 14 residues long. V dropped 7 bases and J dropped 5; count of bases not matched to a gene: 8. CDR1 SGHAT and CDR2 FQNNGV come from the germline V gene. The CDR3 loop is CASKGASGSHEQYF. Written as DNA, the CDR3 is TGTGCCAGCAAAGGCGCTAGCGGGAGCCACGAGCAGTACTTC.